This T cell receptor beta chain came from a study of T cell changes during pregnancy in multiple sclerosis. The junction had 8 bases not matched to a gene; V was cut back by 4 bases and J by 8 bases. The germline gives CDR1 SGHRS, CDR2 YFSETQ. The CDR3 spans 14 residues. Assay: immunoSEQ multiplex PCR; the TCRdb copy retains only in-frame clones and omits some. The sample records tens of thousands of clones, 93% being singletons. The V and J genes are TRBV5-1 and TRBJ2-1; 8 bases are a match to TRBD1. This TCR derives from a female donor with multiple sclerosis, enrolled in a pregnancy study. The sample here was CD8+ T cells from peripheral blood mononuclear cells, taken in the third trimester of pregnancy. CDR3 amino acids: CASSPPDREDEQFF. For the CDR3, the DNA is TGCGCCAGCAGCCCCCCGGACAGGGAGGATGAGCAGTTCTTC.